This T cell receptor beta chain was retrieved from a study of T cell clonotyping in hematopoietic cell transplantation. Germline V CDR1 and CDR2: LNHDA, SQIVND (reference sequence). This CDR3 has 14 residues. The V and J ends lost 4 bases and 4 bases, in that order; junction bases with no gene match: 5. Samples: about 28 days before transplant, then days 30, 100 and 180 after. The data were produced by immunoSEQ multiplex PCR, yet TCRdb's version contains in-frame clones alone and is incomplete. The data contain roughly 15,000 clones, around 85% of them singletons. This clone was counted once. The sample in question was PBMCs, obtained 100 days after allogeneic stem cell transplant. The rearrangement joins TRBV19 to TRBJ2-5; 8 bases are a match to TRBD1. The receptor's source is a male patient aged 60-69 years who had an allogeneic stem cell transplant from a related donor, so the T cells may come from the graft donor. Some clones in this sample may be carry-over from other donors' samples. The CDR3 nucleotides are TGTGCCAGTAGTAGGGGACAGGTCGGAGAGACCCAGTACTTC. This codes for CASSRGQVGETQYF.